The 30 T cell receptor beta chains below come from one sample, sequenced in a study of cytomegalovirus exposure and HLA in healthy donors. The PCR employed 60 Vbeta primers together with 13 Jbeta primers. Some clones are missing from TCRdb's copy, which holds only in-frame ones; the method was immunoSEQ multiplex PCR. The repertoire table contains about 88,000 clones. Sequencing used PBMCs. All receptors come from a girl under 18 in good health and CMV-seropositive.

This chain connects TRBV9 to TRBJ1-2, with 8 bases matching TRBD1. Germline-derived CDR1 and CDR2 are SGDLS and YYNGEE. The length of the CDR3 is 13 residues. Losses at the gene ends were 0 bases for V and 7 bases for J; bases not matched to a gene: 2. In DNA form, the CDR3 reads TGTGCCAGCAGCGTAGGTACAGGGGGTGGCTACACCTTC. It specifies CASSVGTGGGYTF.

The chain joins TRBV30 to TRBJ1-1; 7 nucleotides line up with TRBD1. The CDR3 sequence is 13 residues long. V lost 8 bases, J lost 5 bases, and 11 bases stayed unmatched. Germline V gives CDR1 GTSNPN, CDR2 SVGIG (reference sequence). The CDR3 region is CAGSLDRETEAFF. In DNA form, the CDR3 reads TGTGCCGGGTCCCTTGACAGGGAAACTGAAGCTTTCTTT.

The chain employs TRBV19 and TRBJ1-6, with D uncertain. Germline V CDR1 and CDR2: LNHDA, SQIVND (reference sequence). The length of the CDR3 is 16 residues. V was shortened by 1 base and J by 2 bases, with 9 bases between the two germline ends. CDR3 nucleotides: TGTGCCAGTAGTATAGTGGAGGGTCCCTATAATTCACCCCTCCACTTT. Translating gives CASSIVEGPYNSPLHF.

This chain uses TRBV6-5 with TRBJ2-3, with D possibly TRBD1 on 6 matching bases. There are 15 residues in the CDR3. The germline V and J ends were trimmed by 2 bases and 3 bases, with 12 bases remaining between them. Germline assignment: CDR1 MNHEY and CDR2 SVGAGI. Here the CDR3 reads CASSYEGVRTDTQYF. Here the CDR3 DNA reads TGTGCCAGCAGTTACGAGGGGGTACGAACAGATACGCAGTATTTT.

The CDR3 region has the DNA TGCGCCAGCAGCTTGGCCACAGGGGTCTACGAGCAGTACTTC. Its protein product is CASSLATGVYEQYF. The genes are TRBV5-1 and TRBJ2-7; 7 bases are a match to TRBD1. The CDR3 consists of 14 residues. With 0 bases clipped from V and 3 bases from J, the junction kept 3 bases outside the gene matches. The germline CDR1 and CDR2 sequences are SGHRS and YFSETQ.

The chain employs TRBV7-9 and TRBJ1-2, with TRBD1 as a possible D gene (6 bases). Germline CDR1 is SEHNR and CDR2 is FQNEAQ (reference sequence). There are 14 residues in the CDR3. The germline V and J ends were trimmed by 4 bases and 1 base, with 10 bases remaining between them. CDR3 bases: TGTGCCAGCAGCTCCTTACAGGGTAACTATGGCTACACCTTC. Its protein product is CASSSLQGNYGYTF.

The J gene is TRBJ1-1, the V gene TRBV5-1, with D possibly being TRBD1 (5 bases). The ends were cut back, 0 bases at V and 0 bases at J, with 6 bases in the middle. Germline values: CDR1 SGHRS, CDR2 YFSETQ. This CDR3 is built from 14 residues. The CDR3 DNA is TGCGCCAGCAGCTTGGGACAGATGAACACTGAAGCTTTCTTT. The encoded protein is CASSLGQMNTEAFF.

The rearrangement joins TRBV7-9 to TRBJ2-7, with 8 bases lining up with TRBD1. The CDR3 runs to 16 residues. The V gene's germline CDR1 is SEHNR and CDR2 FQNEAQ (reference sequence). Trimming took 4 bases from V and 0 from J; bases not matched to a gene: 8. The CDR3 DNA reads as TGTGCCAGCAGCTCCGAGGGGACAGGACGCTCCTACGAGCAGTACTTC. Protein sequence: CASSSEGTGRSYEQYF.

The chain uses TRBV9 and TRBJ2-1, with D perhaps TRBD2 (7 bases). This CDR3 has 16 amino acids. Germline V CDR1 and CDR2: SGDLS, YYNGEE. V gave up 0 bases and J gave up 4 bases, with 14 bases separating them. The CDR3 sequence is CASSVDGGGEYNEQFF. The CDR3 coding sequence is TGTGCCAGCAGCGTAGACGGAGGGGGGGAGTACAATGAGCAGTTCTTC.

The gene calls are TRBV19 and TRBJ1-2; 8 nucleotides agree with TRBD1. Germline V gene lookup returns CDR1 LNHDA and CDR2 SQIVND (reference sequence). CDR3 length equals 11 residues. J was trimmed by 6 bases and V by 8 bases; bases with no gene match: 2. Here the CDR3 DNA reads TGTGCCAGTCAGGGGGCCAATGGCTACACCTTC. Residues: CASQGANGYTF.

The J gene is TRBJ1-1, the V gene TRBV14; unclear D gene. Germline assignment: CDR1 SGHDN and CDR2 FVKESK. The V end was cut by 3 bases, the J end by 0 bases, with 14 bases between. This CDR3 is built from 16 residues. The CDR3 sequence is CASSHPDPGLNTEAFF. The CDR3 nucleotides read TGTGCCAGCAGCCACCCCGATCCGGGATTGAACACTGAAGCTTTCTTT.

The rearrangement joins TRBV6-5 to TRBJ2-7, with 7 bases identical to TRBD1. V trimming: 5 bases; J trimming: 3 bases; junction bases outside the gene matches: 10. Germline-derived CDR1 and CDR2 are MNHEY and SVGAGI. This CDR3 contains 15 residues. The CDR3 here is CASSPDRDRLYEQYV. As DNA, the CDR3 is TGTGCCAGCAGTCCCGACAGGGATCGGCTCTACGAGCAGTACGTC.

V gene TRBV6-5 combines with J gene TRBJ2-1; TRBD2 might be the D (6 bases). The germline CDR1 and CDR2 sequences are MNHEY and SVGAGI. The CDR3 length is 15 residues. Between the trimmed V and J ends, which lost 7 bases and 0 bases, there was a span of 13 bases. DNA of the CDR3: TGTGCCAGCACCGCGGGAAGCCGCTCCTACAATGAGCAGTTCTTC. It codes for CASTAGSRSYNEQFF.

This chain uses TRBV25-1 with TRBJ1-2, with a possible D match to TRBD1 (6 bases). The germline V gene has CDR1 MGHDK and CDR2 SYGVNS. CDR3 length equals 15 residues. V lost 5 bases and J 5 bases, leaving 18 bases between the germline ends. CDR3: CASSQPGEILYGYTF. DNA of the CDR3: TGTGCCAGCAGTCAACCAGGGGAAATACTGTATGGCTACACCTTC.

V gene TRBV7-9 combines with J gene TRBJ2-5, with D possibly being TRBD2 (6 bases). Germline V gene sequence: CDR1 SEHNR, CDR2 FQNEAQ (reference sequence). This CDR3 spans 12 amino acids. V was cut by 6 bases and J by 5 bases, with 10 bases left in between. The CDR3 spells CASSPAGETQYF. The DNA of the CDR3 is TGTGCCAGCAGTCCCGCGGGGGAGACCCAGTACTTC.

J is TRBJ1-1 and V is TRBV27; no clear D gene. Trimming removed 5 bases from V and 0 bases from J, with 13 bases in between. Germline values: CDR1 MNHEY, CDR2 SMNVEV (reference sequence). There are 15 residues in the CDR3. CDR3 protein: CASSLRTHMNTEAFF. The DNA of the CDR3 is TGTGCCAGCAGTCTTCGTACACACATGAACACTGAAGCTTTCTTT.

V and J are TRBV6-5 and TRBJ2-5; weak D call: TRBD1 (5 bases). The V gene lost 6 bases and the J gene lost 1 base, with 9 bases spanning the gap. The CDR3 totals 13 residues. From germline, CDR1 is MNHEY and CDR2 SVGAGI. The CDR3: CASRQGLQETQYF. Here the CDR3 DNA reads TGTGCCAGCAGGCAGGGCCTCCAAGAGACCCAGTACTTC.

The CDR3 reads CAWRINRSGGPSYEQYV. In nucleotides, the CDR3 is TGTGCCTGGAGGATAAACCGTAGCGGGGGCCCTTCCTACGAGCAGTACGTC. This sequence joins TRBV30 and TRBJ2-7, with 9 bases fitting TRBD2. This CDR3 comprises 17 residues. The germline gives CDR1 GTSNPN, CDR2 SVGIG (reference sequence). J was trimmed by 1 base and V by 3 bases; bases with no gene match: 13.

The CDR3, as DNA: TGTGCCAGCAGTTTATTCGGGCAGGGCTATCTAGACGAGCAGTACGTC. This sequence encodes CASSLFGQGYLDEQYV. V and J are TRBV28 and TRBJ2-7; a possible D gene is TRBD1 (5 bases). This CDR3 has 16 residues. V was pared by 1 base and J by 5 bases, with 18 bases between. The germline gives CDR1 MDHEN, CDR2 SYDVKM.

The chain uses TRBV27 and TRBJ2-4, with TRBD2 matching over 15 bases. Germline-derived CDR1 and CDR2 are MNHEY and SMNVEV (reference sequence). The CDR3 covers 15 residues. Trimming at V came to 8 bases and at J to 5 bases, leaving 4 bases not matched to a gene. CDR3 DNA sequence: TGTGCCAGCCGAGGACTAGCGGGGGGGGAAAACATTCAGTACTTC. It translates to CASRGLAGGENIQYF.

This chain links TRBV18 with TRBJ1-1; no reliable D call. Trimming pared 7 bases from V and 0 bases from J, leaving 12 bases between. This CDR3 is built from 14 residues. CDR1 is KGHSH and CDR2 is LQKENI in the germline V gene. CDR3 sequence (DNA): TGTGCCAGCTTGACCGGCGGTTTGAACACTGAAGCTTTCTTT. It encodes CASLTGGLNTEAFF.

J is TRBJ2-2 and V is TRBV5-6; D remains ambiguous. CDR1 is SGHDT and CDR2 is YYEEEE in the germline V gene. V was clipped by 6 bases and J by 3 bases, with 9 bases between them. This CDR3 has 13 residues. CDR3 in DNA: TGTGCCAGCAACAACATGGACACCGGGGAGCTGTTTTTT. Protein product: CASNNMDTGELFF.

The J gene is TRBJ1-1, the V gene TRBV7-9, with no clear D. Germline assignment: CDR1 SEHNR and CDR2 FQNEAQ (reference sequence). This CDR3 contains 12 residues. V was clipped by 6 bases and J by 7 bases, with 12 bases between them. CDR3 sequence reads: CASSNTEGEAFF. In DNA, the CDR3 is TGTGCCAGCAGTAATACGGAGGGTGAAGCTTTCTTT.

The chain joins TRBV11-2 to TRBJ1-2, with TRBD1 matching over 7 bases. With V trimmed by 3 bases and J by 0 bases, 7 bases remained unmatched. The CDR3 totals 16 residues. The germline CDR1 and CDR2 sequences are SGHAT and FQNNGV. The CDR3 spells CASSLDYRGANYGYTF. Written as DNA, the CDR3 is TGTGCCAGCAGCTTGGACTACAGGGGAGCTAACTATGGCTACACCTTC.

CDR3 DNA: TGTGCCAGCAGCCAGCTCGGGACAGATAACTATGGCTACACCTTC. This sequence encodes CASSQLGTDNYGYTF. This chain joins TRBV4-2 and TRBJ1-2; 7 bases map to TRBD1. Germline V CDR1 and CDR2: LGHNA, YNFKEQ. The V and J ends lost 3 bases and 1 base, in that order; junction bases with no gene match: 5. This CDR3 comprises 15 residues.

V is TRBV6-1 and J is TRBJ2-7, with TRBD1 identical over 8 bases. V lost 3 bases, J lost 5 bases, and 18 bases stayed unmatched. Germline-derived CDR1 and CDR2 are MNHNS and SASEGT. The CDR3 has 18 amino acids. Written as DNA, the CDR3 is TGTGCCAGCAGTGATCGGTCAGGGGGCTACTTCAATGGCCACGAGCAGTACGTC. Encoded protein: CASSDRSGGYFNGHEQYV.

This chain uses TRBV7-9 with TRBJ1-3; 8 positions match TRBD1. CDR1 is SEHNR and CDR2 is FQNEAQ in the germline V gene (reference sequence). The CDR3 runs 15 residues. After removal of 3 bases from V and 7 bases from J, the junction contained 8 bases not matched to a gene. Written as DNA, the CDR3 is TGTGCCAGCAGCTTTCCAGGGGGCGCGGATAACACCATATATTTT. Residues: CASSFPGGADNTIYF.

The rearrangement joins TRBV27 to TRBJ2-5, with TRBD2 matching 13 bases. This CDR3 comprises 16 residues. V shed 4 bases, J shed 2 bases, and the junction held 4 bases outside the gene matches. The germline gives CDR1 MNHEY, CDR2 SMNVEV (reference sequence). CDR3 DNA sequence: TGTGCCAGCAGTTCCCCGGGACTAGCGGGGCAAGAGACCCAGTACTTC. This codes for CASSSPGLAGQETQYF.

V usage is TRBV18 and J usage is TRBJ1-4, with 9 bases identical to TRBD1. CDR3 length equals 16 residues. The germline CDR1 and CDR2 sequences are KGHSH and LQKENI. V was pared by 0 bases and J by 7 bases, with 6 bases of the junction left unmatched. The CDR3 region has the DNA TGTGCCAGCTCACCACCGGGACAGGGTTTTGCTGAAAAACTGTTTTTT. Amino acids: CASSPPGQGFAEKLFF.

The chain links TRBV4-1 to TRBJ1-6; D is ambiguous. CDR1 is MGHRA and CDR2 is YSYEKL in the germline V gene. This CDR3 contains 18 residues. V lost 1 base and J 0 bases, leaving 13 bases between the germline ends. The DNA for the CDR3 is TGCGCCAGCAGCCAAGCTATTGGGGAGAGCTCCTATAATTCACCCCTCCACTTT. It yields the protein CASSQAIGESSYNSPLHF.